The entry below describes one TCR beta chain. Its antigen is as yet unknown. These data originate in a study of vaccination effects on CD4 cells after COVID-19. Overall study results and limits: Late post-vaccination samples showed marked contraction of infection- and vaccine-induced clones.

TCRdb's copy holds only in-frame clones and misses some; the assay was immunoSEQ multiplex PCR. The data show about 20,000 clones, roughly 72% seen once. Viral peptide pools were used in the ViraFEST assay to expand antigen-specific CD4+ T cells, and sequencing came afterward. Following 10 days of culture, CD4+ T cells were isolated. The cohort was immunized with two doses of either the BNT162b2 or mRNA-1273 vaccine. Supplemented with around 9.6 IU/ml IL-2 and roughly 9.2 ug/ml peptides, approximately 2 million PBMC per well were kept in culture. Trimming took 4 bases from V and 2 from J; bases not matched to a gene: 4. Germline loops: CDR1 KGHDR, CDR2 SFDVKD. The CDR3 extends over 16 amino acids.

The sample was CD4+ T cells from PBMCs cultured with HCoV-NL63 spike peptides, taken after COVID-19 vaccination. This sequence was found in a human donor who received a COVID-19 vaccine. The genes are TRBV24-1 and TRBJ2-2; 9 positions agree with TRBD2. The CDR3 region is CATSEPGLANTGELFF. The CDR3 DNA reads TGTGCCACCAGTGAGCCGGGACTAGCAAACACCGGGGAGCTGTTTTTT.